The present T cell receptor beta chain was sequenced within a study of T-cell reconstitution after alpha-beta-depleted transplantation in children. V was cut by 1 base and J by 2 bases, with 9 bases left in between. The germline gives CDR1 SGHVS, CDR2 FQNEAQ. The CDR3 is 16 residues long. Unique molecular identifiers were built into the TCRbeta library. TCRdb reprocessed the PCR reads with MiXCR, giving one entry per CDR3 protein. Found here are about 240,000 distinct CDR3 sequences, 25% of them singletons; the top ten hold roughly 2.6%. The receptor's source is a girl aged 2 to 9 with Fanconi anemia, due to receive a stem cell transplant. The J gene is TRBJ2-6, the V gene TRBV7-8; the D is unclear. Sequences were derived from PBMCs, sampled before TCRalphabeta/CD19-depleted stem cell transplant. As DNA, the CDR3 is TGTGCCAGCAGCTTAGAGGTGCCCCCTGGGGCCAACGTCCTGACTTTC. Protein product: CASSLEVPPGANVLTF.